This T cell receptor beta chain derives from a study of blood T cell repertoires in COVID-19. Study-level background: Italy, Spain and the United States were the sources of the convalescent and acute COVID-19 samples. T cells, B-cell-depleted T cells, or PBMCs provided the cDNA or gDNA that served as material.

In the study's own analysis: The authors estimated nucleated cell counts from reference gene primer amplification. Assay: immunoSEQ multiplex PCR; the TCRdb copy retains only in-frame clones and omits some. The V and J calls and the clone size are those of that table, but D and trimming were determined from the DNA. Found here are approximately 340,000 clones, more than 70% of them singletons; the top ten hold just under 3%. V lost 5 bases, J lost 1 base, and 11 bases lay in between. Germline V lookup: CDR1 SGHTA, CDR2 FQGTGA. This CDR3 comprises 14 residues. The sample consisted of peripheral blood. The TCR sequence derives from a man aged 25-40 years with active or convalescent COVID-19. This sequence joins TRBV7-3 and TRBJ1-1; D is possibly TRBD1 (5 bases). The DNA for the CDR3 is TGTGCCAGCAGCCCCGGGGGGACGAACACTGAAGCTTTCTTT. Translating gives CASSPGGTNTEAFF.